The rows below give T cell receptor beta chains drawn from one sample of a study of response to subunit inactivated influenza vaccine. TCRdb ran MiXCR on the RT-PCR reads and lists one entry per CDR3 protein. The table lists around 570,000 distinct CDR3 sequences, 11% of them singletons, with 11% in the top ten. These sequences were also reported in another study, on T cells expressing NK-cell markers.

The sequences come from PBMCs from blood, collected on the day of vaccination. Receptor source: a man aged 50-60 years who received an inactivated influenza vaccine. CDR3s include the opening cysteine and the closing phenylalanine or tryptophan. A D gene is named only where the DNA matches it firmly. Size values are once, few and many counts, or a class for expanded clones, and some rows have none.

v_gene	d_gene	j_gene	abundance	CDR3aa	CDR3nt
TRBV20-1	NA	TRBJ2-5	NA	CSARQEGTQYF	TGCAGTGCTAGACAGGAAGGGACCCAGTACTTC
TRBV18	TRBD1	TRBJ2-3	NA	CASSPGQASGDTQYF	TGTGCCAGCTCACCGGGACAGGCCTCGGGGGATACGCAGTATTTT
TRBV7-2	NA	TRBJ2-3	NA	CASSHQTLEQYF	TGTGCCAGCAGCCACCAAACATTGGAGCAGTATTTT
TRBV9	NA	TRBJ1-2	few	CASSVGGQLYYGYTF	TGTGCCAGCAGCGTAGGTGGACAGCTGTACTATGGCTACACCTTC
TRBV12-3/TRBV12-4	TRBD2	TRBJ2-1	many	CASSPPGLAGFGQFF	TGTGCCAGCAGTCCCCCGGGACTAGCGGGATTCGGGCAGTTCTTC
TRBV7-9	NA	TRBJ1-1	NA	CASSLGDFGTEAFF	TGTGCCAGCAGCCTAGGGGATTTTGGCACTGAAGCTTTCTTT
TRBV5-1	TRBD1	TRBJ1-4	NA	CASSLRQGNQKLFF	TGCGCCAGCAGCTTACGACAGGGGAATCAGAAACTGTTTTTT
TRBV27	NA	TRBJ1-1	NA	CASSKSGGANTEAFF	TGTGCCAGCAGTAAATCGGGGGGGGCGAACACTGAAGCTTTCTTT
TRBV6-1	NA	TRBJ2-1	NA	CASSPHYLRSYNEQFF	TGTGCCAGCAGCCCCCACTACTTACGCTCCTACAATGAGCAGTTCTTC
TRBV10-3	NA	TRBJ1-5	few	CATVEGINQPQHF	TGTGCCACCGTCGAAGGGATCAATCAGCCCCAGCATTTT
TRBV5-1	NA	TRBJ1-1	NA	CASVGNTEAFF	TGCGCCAGCGTAGGGAACACTGAAGCTTTCTTT
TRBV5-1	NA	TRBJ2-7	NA	CASSLGGRAGGDQYF	TGCGCCAGCAGCTTGGGTGGCAGGGCCGGGGGAGATCAGTACTTC
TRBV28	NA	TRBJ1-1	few	CASSWVPVNTEAFF	TGTGCCAGCAGTTGGGTCCCAGTGAACACTGAAGCTTTCTTT
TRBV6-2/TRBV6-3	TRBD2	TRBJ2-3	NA	CASSYQTSGRTTHPPDTQYF	TGTGCCAGCAGTTACCAGACTAGCGGGAGGACGACCCATCCCCCAGATACGCAGTATTTT
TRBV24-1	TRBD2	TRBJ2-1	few	CATSRLAGGNEQFF	TGTGCCACCAGTCGACTAGCGGGGGGCAATGAGCAGTTCTTC
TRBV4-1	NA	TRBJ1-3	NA	CASSQLQGVNTIYF	TGCGCCAGCAGCCAACTACAGGGCGTAAACACCATATATTTT
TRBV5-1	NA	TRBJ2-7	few	CASSLEGSLSYEQYF	TGCGCCAGCAGCTTGGAGGGCAGTCTCTCCTACGAGCAGTACTTC
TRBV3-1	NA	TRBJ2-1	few	CASSQGYSDEQFF	TGTGCCAGCAGCCAAGGCTACTCCGATGAGCAGTTCTTC
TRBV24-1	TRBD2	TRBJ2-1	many	CATSDGLAGAYNEQFF	TGTGCCACCAGTGATGGACTAGCGGGAGCCTACAATGAGCAGTTCTTC
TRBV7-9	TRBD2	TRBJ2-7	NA	CASSSGLPGLAGEEYF	TGTGCCAGCAGCTCAGGATTACCGGGACTAGCGGGGGAAGAGTACTTC
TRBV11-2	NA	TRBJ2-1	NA	CASSLDRAAQVEFF	TGTGCCAGCAGCTTAGATCGCGCTGCTCAGGTGGAGTTCTTC
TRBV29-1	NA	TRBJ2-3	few	CSVESIPDTQYF	TGCAGCGTTGAATCGATCCCAGATACGCAGTATTTT
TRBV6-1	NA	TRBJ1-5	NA	CASSISGVGQPQHF	TGTGCCAGCAGTATTAGTGGGGTCGGCCAGCCCCAGCATTTT
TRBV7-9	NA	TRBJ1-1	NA	CASSHLGTEAFF	TGTGCCAGCAGTCACCTTGGCACTGAAGCTTTCTTT
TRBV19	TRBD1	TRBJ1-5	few	CASTHPRGLRQPQHF	TGTGCCAGTACCCATCCCAGGGGGCTACGGCAGCCCCAGCATTTT
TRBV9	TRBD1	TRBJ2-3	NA	CASSVGQGIAGDTQYF	TGTGCCAGCAGCGTAGGACAGGGGATCGCTGGAGATACGCAGTATTTT
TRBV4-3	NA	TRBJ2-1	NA	CASSQGVRDGYNEQFF	TGCGCCAGCAGCCAAGGAGTCCGGGACGGATACAATGAGCAGTTCTTC
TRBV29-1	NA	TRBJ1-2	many	CSARTLGRNYGYTF	TGCAGCGCCAGAACCTTGGGACGGAACTATGGCTACACCTTC
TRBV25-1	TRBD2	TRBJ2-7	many	CASSDMRASGIREQYF	TGTGCCAGCAGTGACATGAGGGCTAGCGGGATTCGCGAGCAGTACTTC
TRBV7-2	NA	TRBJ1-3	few	CASSLTGNTIYF	TGTGCCAGCAGCTTAACGGGAAACACCATATATTTT
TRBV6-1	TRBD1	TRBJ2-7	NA	CASTRGRGSYEQYF	TGTGCCAGCACGAGGGGGCGAGGTTCCTACGAGCAGTACTTC
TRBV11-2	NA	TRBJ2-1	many	CASSFGAGRLYNEQFF	TGTGCCAGCAGCTTCGGCGCGGGTCGCCTCTACAATGAGCAGTTCTTC
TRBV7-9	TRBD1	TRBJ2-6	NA	CASSTGVTSGANVLTF	TGTGCCAGCAGCACAGGGGTAACCTCTGGGGCCAACGTCCTGACTTTC
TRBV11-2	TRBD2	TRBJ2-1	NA	CASSPWMAGGNNEQFF	TGTGCCAGCAGCCCGTGGATGGCGGGGGGAAACAATGAGCAGTTCTTC
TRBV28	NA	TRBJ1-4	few	CASSSWTFGTTNEKLFF	TGTGCCAGCAGTTCCTGGACATTCGGCACAACTAATGAAAAACTGTTTTTT
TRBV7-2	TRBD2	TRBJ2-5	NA	CASSLSLAGGRETQYF	TGTGCCAGCAGCTTAAGTCTAGCGGGAGGTCGGGAGACCCAGTACTTC
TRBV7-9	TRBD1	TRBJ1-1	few	CASSPGGMAFF	TGTGCCAGCAGCCCAGGGGGCATGGCTTTCTTT
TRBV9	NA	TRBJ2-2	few	CASSVRGRSGELFF	TGTGCCAGCAGCGTGAGGGGACGGTCTGGGGAGCTGTTTTTT
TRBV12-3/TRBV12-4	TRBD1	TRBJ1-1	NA	CASSPGRDSRNTEAFF	TGTGCCAGCAGCCCAGGCCGGGACAGTCGTAACACTGAAGCTTTCTTT
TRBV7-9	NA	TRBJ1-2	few	CASSSKAANYGYTF	TGTGCCAGCAGCTCTAAGGCGGCTAACTATGGCTACACCTTC
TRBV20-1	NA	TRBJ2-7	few	CSARDTKKTYEQYF	TGCAGTGCTAGAGACACCAAAAAGACCTACGAGCAGTACTTC
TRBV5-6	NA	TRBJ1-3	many	CASSENPWDTIYF	TGTGCCAGCAGTGAAAATCCCTGGGACACCATATATTTT
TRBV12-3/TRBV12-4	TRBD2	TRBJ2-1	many	CASSLALRVLSGRGPDEQFF	TGTGCCAGCAGTTTAGCGCTGAGGGTCCTTAGCGGGAGAGGGCCGGATGAGCAGTTCTTC
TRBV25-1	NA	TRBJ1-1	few	CASSEAGGGTEAFF	TGTGCCAGCAGTGAAGCGGGGGGCGGAACTGAAGCTTTCTTT
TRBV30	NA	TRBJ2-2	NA	CAWSVGYLNTGELFF	TGTGCCTGGAGTGTGGGCTACTTGAACACCGGGGAGCTGTTTTTT
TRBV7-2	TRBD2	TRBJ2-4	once	CASSRTSGGGIQYF	TGTGCCAGCAGCCGGACTAGCGGGGGGGGCATTCAGTACTTC
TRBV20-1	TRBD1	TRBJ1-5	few	CSATGSGDQPQHF	TGCAGTGCGACAGGGAGCGGCGATCAGCCCCAGCATTTT
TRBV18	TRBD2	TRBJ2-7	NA	CASSPGLASTYEQYF	TGTGCCAGCTCACCGGGACTAGCCTCCACCTACGAGCAGTACTTC
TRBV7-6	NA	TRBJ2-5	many	CASRHPRVASETQYF	TGTGCCAGCAGACATCCTAGGGTAGCGAGTGAGACCCAGTACTTC
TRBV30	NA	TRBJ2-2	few	CAWSRPGELFF	TGTGCCTGGAGTCGGCCCGGGGAGCTGTTTTTT
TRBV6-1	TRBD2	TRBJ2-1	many	CASSETSGVGDEQFF	TGTGCCAGCAGCGAGACTAGCGGGGTCGGGGATGAGCAGTTCTTC
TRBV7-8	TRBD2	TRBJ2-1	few	CASSFSSGRYNEQFF	TGTGCCAGCAGCTTTAGTAGCGGGAGGTACAATGAGCAGTTCTTC
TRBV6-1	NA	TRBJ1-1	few	CASSPRQVTEAFF	TGTGCCAGCAGTCCCCGACAGGTGACTGAAGCTTTCTTT
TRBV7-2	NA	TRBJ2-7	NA	CASSLGAGSPYEQYF	TGTGCCAGCAGCTTAGGGGCGGGATCTCCTTACGAGCAGTACTTC
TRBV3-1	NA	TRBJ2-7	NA	CASSQVTYGAPDLASEQYF	TGTGCCAGCAGCCAAGTCACCTACGGGGCGCCTGATCTCGCTTCCGAGCAGTACTTC